The clone carrying this T cell receptor beta chain was counted many times. One entry per CDR3 protein, called by TCRdb with MiXCR from the RT-PCR reads. The sample contains roughly 460,000 distinct CDR3 sequences, approximately 9.9% of which appear only once. CDR3 length: 13 residues. Trimming shortened V by 1 base and J by 5 bases, and 6 bases separated the two germline ends. This record belongs to a study of response to subunit inactivated influenza vaccine. The chain uses TRBV12-3 or TRBV12-4 and TRBJ1-5, with unresolved D. Material: PBMCs from blood, obtained around seven weeks after vaccination. The clonotype originates from a man in his fifties or sixties who received an inactivated influenza vaccine. This CDR3 reads CASSLGRYQPQHF. The CDR3 nucleotides read TGTGCCAGCAGTTTAGGGCGTTATCAGCCCCAGCATTTT.